Shown below are 12 T cell receptor beta chains from a single sample sequenced in a study of T-cell reconstitution after alpha-beta-depleted transplantation in children. TCRbeta library preparation incorporated unique molecular identifiers. One entry per CDR3 protein, called by TCRdb with MiXCR from the PCR reads. In the table there are about 200,000 distinct CDR3 sequences, around 5.9% of which are singletons. The input for sequencing was PBMCs, taken before TCRalphabeta/CD19-depleted stem cell transplant. These TCRs come from a girl younger than two with combined immunodeficiency, due to receive a stem cell transplant.

This clonotype was observed many times. The V and J genes are TRBV20-1 and TRBJ2-7, with D unresolved. Germline V gene data show CDR1 as DFQATT and CDR2 as SNEGSKA (reference sequence). This CDR3 has 15 residues. The V end was cut by 3 bases, the J end by 1 base, with 16 bases between. CDR3 DNA: TGCAGTGCTAGGTACTGGGGAAGTAGGTCCTACGAGCAGTACTTC. It encodes CSARYWGSRSYEQYF.

This clonotype showed up many times. The V gene is TRBV6-1, the J gene TRBJ2-1; 7 positions agree with TRBD2. Germline V lookup: CDR1 MNHNS, CDR2 SASEGT. V shed 6 bases and J 4 bases; nucleotides not matched to a gene: 12. This CDR3 is built from 16 residues. The CDR3 nucleotides read TGTGCCAGCAGCTCCCTCGTTAGTAGCGGGTACAATGAGCAGTTCTTC. Protein sequence: CASSSLVSSGYNEQFF.

This clonotype showed up many times. The rearrangement joins TRBV6-5 to TRBJ1-1; D might be TRBD1 (6 bases). V dropped 3 bases and J dropped 0 bases, with 11 bases sitting between them. CDR1 is MNHEY, CDR2 SVGAGI, per germline. The CDR3 loop spans 15 amino acids. DNA for the CDR3: TGTGCCAGCAGTTATTACAGGGCTCTGAACACTGAAGCTTTCTTT. This encodes CASSYYRALNTEAFF.

This clonotype was seen at least ten times. The J gene is TRBJ2-5, the V gene TRBV2, with 9 bases matching TRBD2. The length of the CDR3 is 16 residues. The V gene's germline CDR1 is SNHLY and CDR2 FYNNEI. With V trimmed by 1 base and J by 1 base, 4 bases remained unmatched. This chain's CDR3 is CASSEGPAGGQETQYF. As DNA, the CDR3 is TGTGCCAGCAGTGAAGGCCCAGCGGGAGGCCAAGAGACCCAGTACTTC.

There are many counts of this clonotype. The chain employs TRBV29-1 and TRBJ2-1; 9 nucleotides align to TRBD2. The CDR3 sequence is 15 residues long. The germline V gene encodes CDR1 SQVTM and CDR2 ANQGSEA. The V segment lost 4 bases and the J segment 3 bases; nucleotides outside the gene matches: 7. Here the CDR3 reads CSVGGGRANYNEQFF. The CDR3 coding sequence is TGCAGCGTTGGGGGCGGGAGGGCAAACTACAATGAGCAGTTCTTC.

This clonotype turned up a few times. The chain carries TRBV7-9 and TRBJ2-4, with D possibly being TRBD1 or TRBD2 (5 bases each). CDR1 and CDR2 from the germline V gene are SEHNR and FQNEAQ (reference sequence). The CDR3 consists of 12 residues. Trimming left V 6 bases short and J 9 bases short, with 12 bases between. The CDR3 nucleotides read TGTGCCAGCAGTGCCGGGACGGCCATTCAGTACTTC. Translating gives CASSAGTAIQYF.

This clonotype was counted ten times or more. The chain uses TRBV6-6 and TRBJ2-5; D could derive from TRBD1 or TRBD2 (5 bases each). With 6 bases removed from V and 5 bases from J, the gap between germline ends came to 13 bases. The CDR3 is made up of 13 amino acids. Germline CDR1 is MNHNY and CDR2 is SVGAGI (reference sequence). The CDR3 DNA reads TGTGCCAGCAGCCCAGAGGGGAAGGAGACCCAGTACTTC. Translated: CASSPEGKETQYF.

This clonotype has at least ten counts. V is TRBV5-1 and J is TRBJ2-1; 11 bases line up with TRBD2. The CDR3 length is 18 residues. V gave up 2 bases and J gave up 2 bases; unmatched junction bases: 9. Germline assignment: CDR1 SGHRS and CDR2 YFSETQ. CDR3 residues: CASSFYPGTSGPYNEQFF. The CDR3, as DNA: TGCGCCAGCAGCTTTTATCCCGGGACTAGCGGCCCCTACAATGAGCAGTTCTTC.

This clonotype was recorded at least ten times. This chain links TRBV20-1 with TRBJ2-3, with TRBD2 matching 10 bases. The length of the CDR3 is 16 residues. CDR1 is DFQATT, CDR2 SNEGSKA, per germline (reference sequence). The V and J ends lost 3 bases and 5 bases, in that order; junction bases with no gene match: 11. CDR3 coding DNA: TGCAGTGCTAGCTTCAGGCTAGCGGGAGTAGGAGATACGCAGTATTTT. This translates into CSASFRLAGVGDTQYF.

The genes are TRBV20-1 and TRBJ1-3; a possible D gene is TRBD1 (5 bases). Per germline, CDR1 DFQATT and CDR2 SNEGSKA (reference sequence). The germline V and J ends were trimmed by 5 bases and 0 bases, with 14 bases remaining between them. The CDR3 spans 15 residues. The chain's CDR3 is CSASDRAISGNTIYF. The DNA for the CDR3 is TGCAGTGCTTCAGACAGAGCGATCTCTGGAAACACCATATATTTT.

This clonotype appeared many times. V gene TRBV7-3 combines with J gene TRBJ2-1; perhaps TRBD2 as D (5 bases). The CDR3 spans 16 residues. Trimming removed 0 bases from V and 2 bases from J, with 11 bases in between. CDR1 and CDR2 (germline): SGHTA, FQGTGA. The CDR3 nucleotides are TGTGCCAGCAGCTTAACGTCGGGGAGCCCCTACAATGAGCAGTTCTTC. The encoded protein is CASSLTSGSPYNEQFF.

This clonotype showed up many times. V and J are TRBV12-3 or TRBV12-4 and TRBJ2-1; tentative D call: TRBD2 (5 bases). The ends were cut back, 2 bases at V and 2 bases at J, with 10 bases in the middle. The CDR3 runs 15 residues. The CDR3 DNA sequence: TGTGCCAGCAGTTTATCTAGCTTCGCCTACAATGAGCAGTTCTTC. Translation: CASSLSSFAYNEQFF.